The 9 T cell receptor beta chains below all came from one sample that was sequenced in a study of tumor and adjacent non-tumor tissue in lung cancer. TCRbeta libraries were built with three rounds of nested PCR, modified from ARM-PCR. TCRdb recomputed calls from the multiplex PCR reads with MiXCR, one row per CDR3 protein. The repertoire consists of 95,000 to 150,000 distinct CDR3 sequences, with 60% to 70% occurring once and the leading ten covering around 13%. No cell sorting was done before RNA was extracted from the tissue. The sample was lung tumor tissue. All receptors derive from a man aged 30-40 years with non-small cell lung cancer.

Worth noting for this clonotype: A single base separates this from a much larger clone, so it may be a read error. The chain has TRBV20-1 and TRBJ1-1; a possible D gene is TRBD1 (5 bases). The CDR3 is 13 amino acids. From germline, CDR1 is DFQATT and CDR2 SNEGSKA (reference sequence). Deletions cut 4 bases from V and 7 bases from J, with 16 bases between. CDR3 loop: CSATDGGRFEAFF. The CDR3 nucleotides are TGCAGTGCTACGGACGGGGGAAGATTTGAAGCTTTCTTT.

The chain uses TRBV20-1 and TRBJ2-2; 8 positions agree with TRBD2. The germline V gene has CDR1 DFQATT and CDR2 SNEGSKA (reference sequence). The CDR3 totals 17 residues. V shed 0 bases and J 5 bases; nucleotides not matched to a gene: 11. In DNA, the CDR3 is TGCAGTGCTAGAGATAACGTACGGGGGGGCCGGACCGGGGAGCTGTTTTTT. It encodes CSARDNVRGGRTGELFF.

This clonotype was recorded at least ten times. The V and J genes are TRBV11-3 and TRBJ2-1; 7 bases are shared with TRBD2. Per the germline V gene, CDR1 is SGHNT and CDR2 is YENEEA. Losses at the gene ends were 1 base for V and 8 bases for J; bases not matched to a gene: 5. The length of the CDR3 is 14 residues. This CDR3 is CASSLGWGGDEQFF. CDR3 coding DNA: TGTGCCAGCAGCTTAGGGTGGGGGGGGGATGAGCAGTTCTTC. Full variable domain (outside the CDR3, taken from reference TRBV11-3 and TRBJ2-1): EAGVVQSPRYKIIEKKQPVAFWCNPISGHNTLYWYLQNLGQGPELLIRYENEEAVDDSQLPKDRFSAERLKGVDSTLKIQPAELGDSAVYLCASSLGWGGDEQFFGPGTRLTVL.

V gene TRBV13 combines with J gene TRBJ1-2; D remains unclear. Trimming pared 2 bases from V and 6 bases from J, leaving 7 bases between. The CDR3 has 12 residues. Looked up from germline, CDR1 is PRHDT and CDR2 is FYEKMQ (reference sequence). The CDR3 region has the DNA TGTGCCAGCAGCTTACAGGATAATGGCTACACCTTC. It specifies CASSLQDNGYTF.

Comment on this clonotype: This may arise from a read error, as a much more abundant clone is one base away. The CDR3 coding sequence is TGCAGCGTTGAAGAGAGTAGCGAGGGGGGAGAGCAGTTCTTC. It specifies CSVEESSEGGEQFF. The genes are TRBV29-1 and TRBJ2-1; D may correspond to TRBD1 or TRBD2 (6 bases each). The germline gives CDR1 SQVTM, CDR2 ANQGSEA. Trimming pared 0 bases from V and 10 bases from J, leaving 16 bases between. The CDR3 length is 14 residues.

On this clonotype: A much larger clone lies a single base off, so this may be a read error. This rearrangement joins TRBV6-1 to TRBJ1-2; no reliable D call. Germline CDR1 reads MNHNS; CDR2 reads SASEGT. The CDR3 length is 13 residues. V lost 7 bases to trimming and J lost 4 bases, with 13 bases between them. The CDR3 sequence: CASNTVSGYGYTF. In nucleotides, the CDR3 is TGTGCCAGCAATACAGTATCCGGCTATGGCTACACCTTC.

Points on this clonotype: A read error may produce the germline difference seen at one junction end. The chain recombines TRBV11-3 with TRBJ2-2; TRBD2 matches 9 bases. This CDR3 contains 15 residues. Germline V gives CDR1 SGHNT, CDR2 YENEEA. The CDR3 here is CTSSKIAGDTGELLF. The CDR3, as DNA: TGTACCAGCAGCAAGATAGCGGGAGATACCGGGGAGCTGTTATTT.

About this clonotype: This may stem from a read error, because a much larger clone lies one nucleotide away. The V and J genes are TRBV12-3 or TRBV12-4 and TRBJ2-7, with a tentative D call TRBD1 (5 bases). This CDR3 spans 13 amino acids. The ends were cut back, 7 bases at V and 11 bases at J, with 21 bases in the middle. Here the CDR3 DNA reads TGTGCCAGCAACCAAAGCCAGGGCACCAGCAAGTACTTC. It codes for CASNQSQGTSKYF.

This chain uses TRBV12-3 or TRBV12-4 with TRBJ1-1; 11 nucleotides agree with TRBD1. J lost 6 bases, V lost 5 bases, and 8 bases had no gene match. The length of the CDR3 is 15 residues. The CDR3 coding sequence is TGTGCCAGCAGTCTAGGGACAGGGGGTAGCTCTGAAGCTTTCTTT. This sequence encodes CASSLGTGGSSEAFF.